This entry concerns a single T cell receptor beta chain. Patients had blood sampled at baseline and again on cycle 4 day 1 and cycle 7 day 1. This specimen comes from a study of OX40 agonist ivuxolimab in advanced cancers. Looking at the study overall: Each patient was given ivuxolimab into a vein every 2 weeks, at 0.01 to 10 mg/kg. Anti-PD-1, anti-PD-L1 or anti-CTLA-4 therapy given earlier was allowed, and around 40% had some.

Germline CDR1 reads MGHDK; CDR2 reads SYGVNS. V was cut by 3 bases and J by 2 bases, with 16 bases left in between. This CDR3 contains 16 residues. Repertoires were generated with immunoSEQ multiplex PCR, while TCRdb's copy carries only in-frame clones and drops some. The sample shows tens of thousands of clones, 84% of them seen only once. This receptor was taken from an adult with an advanced solid tumor such as melanoma, head and neck, liver or kidney cancer. The sample here was CD4+ or CD8+ T cells sorted from blood, taken in a trial of the OX40 agonist ivuxolimab. The chain employs TRBV25-1 and TRBJ2-5, with a tentative D call TRBD2 (7 bases). This chain's CDR3 is CASSESSGGGQETQYF. CDR3 DNA: TGTGCCAGCAGTGAGTCGTCGGGGGGCGGGCAAGAGACCCAGTACTTC.